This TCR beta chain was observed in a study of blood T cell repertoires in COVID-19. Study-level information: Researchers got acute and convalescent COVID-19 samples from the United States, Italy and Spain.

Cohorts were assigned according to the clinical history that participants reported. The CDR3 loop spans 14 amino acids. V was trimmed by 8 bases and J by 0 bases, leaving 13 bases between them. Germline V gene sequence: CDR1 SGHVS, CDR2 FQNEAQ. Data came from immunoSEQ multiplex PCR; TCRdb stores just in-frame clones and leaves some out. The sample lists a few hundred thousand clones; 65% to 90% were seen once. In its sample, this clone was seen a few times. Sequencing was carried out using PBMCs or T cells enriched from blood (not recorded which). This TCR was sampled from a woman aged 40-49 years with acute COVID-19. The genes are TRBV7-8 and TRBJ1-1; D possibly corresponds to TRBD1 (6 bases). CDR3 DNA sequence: TGTGCCAGCTGTAACGACAGGATGAACACTGAAGCTTTCTTT. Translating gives CASCNDRMNTEAFF.